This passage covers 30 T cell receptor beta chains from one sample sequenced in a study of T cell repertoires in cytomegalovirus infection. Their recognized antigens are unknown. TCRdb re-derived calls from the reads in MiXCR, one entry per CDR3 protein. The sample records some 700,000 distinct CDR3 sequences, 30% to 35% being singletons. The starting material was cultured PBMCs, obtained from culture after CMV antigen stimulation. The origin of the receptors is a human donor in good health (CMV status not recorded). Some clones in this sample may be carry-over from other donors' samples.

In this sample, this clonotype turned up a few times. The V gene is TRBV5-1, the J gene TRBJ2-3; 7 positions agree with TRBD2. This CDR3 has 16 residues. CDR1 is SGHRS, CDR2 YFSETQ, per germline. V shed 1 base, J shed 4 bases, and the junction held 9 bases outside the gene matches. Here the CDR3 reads CASSLSGGSGADTQYF. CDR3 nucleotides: TGCGCCAGCAGCTTGTCAGGCGGGAGCGGAGCAGATACGCAGTATTTT.

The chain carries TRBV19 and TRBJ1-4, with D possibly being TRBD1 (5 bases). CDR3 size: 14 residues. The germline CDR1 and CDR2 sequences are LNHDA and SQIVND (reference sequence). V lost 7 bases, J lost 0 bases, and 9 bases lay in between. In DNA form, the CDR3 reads TGTGCCAGTACCGCGACAGCAACTAATGAAAAACTGTTTTTT. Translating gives CASTATATNEKLFF.

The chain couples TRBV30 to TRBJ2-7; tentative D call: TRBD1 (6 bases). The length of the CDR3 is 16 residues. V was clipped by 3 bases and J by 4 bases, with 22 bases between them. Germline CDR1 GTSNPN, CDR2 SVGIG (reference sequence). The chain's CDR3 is CAWRDAWGPGRYEQYF. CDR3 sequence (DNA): TGTGCCTGGAGAGACGCCTGGGGGCCGGGGCGATACGAGCAGTACTTC.

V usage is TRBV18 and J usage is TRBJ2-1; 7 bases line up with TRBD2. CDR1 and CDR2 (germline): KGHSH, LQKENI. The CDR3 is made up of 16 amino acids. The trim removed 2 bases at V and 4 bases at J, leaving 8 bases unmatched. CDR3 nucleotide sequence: TGTGCCAGCTCACCATTGGCGGGAGTGGAATACAATGAGCAGTTCTTC. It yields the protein CASSPLAGVEYNEQFF. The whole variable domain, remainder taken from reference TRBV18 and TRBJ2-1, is NAGVMQNPRHLVRRRGQEARLRCSPMKGHSHVYWYRQLPEEGLKFMVYLQKENIIDESGMPKERFSAEFPKEGPSILRIQQVVRGDSAAYFCASSPLAGVEYNEQFFGPGTRLTVL.

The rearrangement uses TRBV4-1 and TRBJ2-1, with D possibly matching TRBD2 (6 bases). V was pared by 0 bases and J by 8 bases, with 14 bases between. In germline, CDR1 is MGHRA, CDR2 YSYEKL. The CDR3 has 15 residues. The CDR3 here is CASSQEIAGSDEQFF. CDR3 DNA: TGCGCCAGCAGCCAAGAAATTGCGGGGAGTGATGAGCAGTTCTTC.

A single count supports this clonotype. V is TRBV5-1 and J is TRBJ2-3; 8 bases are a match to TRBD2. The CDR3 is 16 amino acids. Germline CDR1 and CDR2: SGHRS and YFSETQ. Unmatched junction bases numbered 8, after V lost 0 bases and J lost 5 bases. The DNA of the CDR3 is TGCGCCAGCAGCTTGGTGACGGGAGGGCCAGGAGATACGCAGTATTTT. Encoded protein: CASSLVTGGPGDTQYF.

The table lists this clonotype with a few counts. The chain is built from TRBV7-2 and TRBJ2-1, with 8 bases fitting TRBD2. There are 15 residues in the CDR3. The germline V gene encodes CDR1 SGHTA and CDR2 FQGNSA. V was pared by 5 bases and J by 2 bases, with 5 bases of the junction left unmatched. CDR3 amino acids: CASSPREGTYNEQFF. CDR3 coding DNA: TGTGCCAGCAGCCCACGGGAGGGGACCTACAATGAGCAGTTCTTC.

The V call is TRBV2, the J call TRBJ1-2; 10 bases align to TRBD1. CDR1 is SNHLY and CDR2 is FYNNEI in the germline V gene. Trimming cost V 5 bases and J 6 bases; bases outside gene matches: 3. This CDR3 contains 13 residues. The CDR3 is CASSSGQGDGYTF. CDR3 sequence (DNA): TGTGCCAGCAGTAGTGGACAGGGGGATGGCTACACCTTC.

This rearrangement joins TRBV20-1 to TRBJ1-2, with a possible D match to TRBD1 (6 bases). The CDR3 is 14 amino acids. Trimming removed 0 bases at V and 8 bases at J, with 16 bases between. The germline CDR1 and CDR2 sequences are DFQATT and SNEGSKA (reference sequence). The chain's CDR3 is CSARDWQGGGGYTF. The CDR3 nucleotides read TGCAGTGCTAGAGATTGGCAGGGAGGGGGAGGCTACACCTTC.

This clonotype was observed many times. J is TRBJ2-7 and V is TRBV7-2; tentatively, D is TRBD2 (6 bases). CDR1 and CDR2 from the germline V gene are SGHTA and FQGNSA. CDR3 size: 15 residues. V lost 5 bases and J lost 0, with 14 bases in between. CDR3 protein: CASSTSAGSSYEQYF. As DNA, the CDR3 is TGTGCCAGCAGCACCTCAGCGGGTAGCTCCTACGAGCAGTACTTC.

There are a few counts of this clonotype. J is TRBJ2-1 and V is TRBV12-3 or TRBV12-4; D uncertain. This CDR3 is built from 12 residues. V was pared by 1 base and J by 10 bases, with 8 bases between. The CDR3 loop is CASSLVFDEQFF. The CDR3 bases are TGTGCCAGCAGTTTAGTATTTGACGAGCAGTTCTTC.

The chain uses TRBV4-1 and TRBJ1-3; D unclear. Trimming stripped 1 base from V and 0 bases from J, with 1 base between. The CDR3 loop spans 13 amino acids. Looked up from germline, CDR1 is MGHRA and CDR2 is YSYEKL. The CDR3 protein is CASSQASGNTIYF. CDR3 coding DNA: TGCGCCAGCAGCCAAGCCTCTGGAAACACCATATATTTT.

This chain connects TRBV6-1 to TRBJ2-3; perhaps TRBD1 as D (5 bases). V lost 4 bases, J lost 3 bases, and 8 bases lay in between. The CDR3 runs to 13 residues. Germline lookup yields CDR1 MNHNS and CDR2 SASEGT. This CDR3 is CASSVGVTDTQYF. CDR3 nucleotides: TGTGCCAGCAGTGTAGGGGTAACAGATACGCAGTATTTT.

CDR3 region: CASSIVRTANANQPQHF. The CDR3 bases are TGTGCCAGTAGTATAGTGAGGACAGCTAACGCCAATCAGCCCCAGCATTTT. This rearrangement joins TRBV19 to TRBJ1-5, with D maybe TRBD1 (6 bases). CDR1 and CDR2 (germline): LNHDA, SQIVND (reference sequence). This CDR3 contains 17 residues. The V end was cut by 1 base, the J end by 3 bases, with 16 bases between.

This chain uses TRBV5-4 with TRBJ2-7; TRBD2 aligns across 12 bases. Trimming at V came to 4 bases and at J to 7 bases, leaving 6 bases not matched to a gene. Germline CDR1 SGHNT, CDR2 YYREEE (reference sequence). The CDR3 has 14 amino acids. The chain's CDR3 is CASSGGLAGGEQYF. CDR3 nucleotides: TGTGCCAGCAGCGGGGGACTAGCGGGTGGGGAGCAGTACTTC.

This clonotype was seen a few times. The CDR3 reads CSSSRRLAGETQYF. CDR3 bases: TGCAGCTCCAGCAGGCGGCTAGCCGGAGAGACCCAGTACTTC. This sequence joins TRBV29-1 and TRBJ2-5; tentative D call: TRBD2 (5 bases). Trimming took 8 bases from V and 4 from J, leaving 20 bases between them. The CDR3 runs 14 residues. Germline CDR1 SQVTM, CDR2 ANQGSEA.

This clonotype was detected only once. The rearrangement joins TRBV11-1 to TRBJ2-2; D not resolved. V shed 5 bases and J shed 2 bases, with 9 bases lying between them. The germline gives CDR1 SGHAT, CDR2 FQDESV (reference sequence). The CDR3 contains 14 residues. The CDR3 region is CASSGTFNTGELFF. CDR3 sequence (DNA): TGTGCCAGCAGCGGTACTTTCAACACCGGGGAGCTGTTTTTT.

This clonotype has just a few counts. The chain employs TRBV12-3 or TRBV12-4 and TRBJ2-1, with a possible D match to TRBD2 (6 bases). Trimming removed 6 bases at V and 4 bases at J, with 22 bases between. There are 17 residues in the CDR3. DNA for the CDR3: TGTGCCAGCAGGTCCGGGTCACCCTCTCGGGAGTACAATGAGCAGTTCTTC. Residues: CASRSGSPSREYNEQFF.

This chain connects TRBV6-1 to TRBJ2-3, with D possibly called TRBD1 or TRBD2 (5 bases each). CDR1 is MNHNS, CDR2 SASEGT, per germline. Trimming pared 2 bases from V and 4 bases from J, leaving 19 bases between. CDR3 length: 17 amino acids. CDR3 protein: CASSESPGTRAPDTQYF. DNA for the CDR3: TGTGCCAGCAGTGAATCCCCAGGGACCCGGGCCCCAGATACGCAGTATTTT.

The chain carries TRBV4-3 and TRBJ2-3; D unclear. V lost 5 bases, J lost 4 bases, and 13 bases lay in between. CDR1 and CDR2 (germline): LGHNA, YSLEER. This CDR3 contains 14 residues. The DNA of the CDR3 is TGCGCCAGCAGCTCGCAAGTCGGGCCAGATACGCAGTATTTT. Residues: CASSSQVGPDTQYF.

CDR3 residues: CASRTPGLGAYTEAFF. The DNA for the CDR3 is TGTGCCAGCAGGACTCCGGGGCTGGGGGCTTACACTGAAGCTTTCTTT. V gene TRBV28 combines with J gene TRBJ1-1; D might be TRBD1 (6 bases). Deletions cut 6 bases from V and 3 bases from J, with 20 bases between. CDR1 is MDHEN and CDR2 is SYDVKM in the germline V gene. The CDR3 loop spans 16 amino acids.

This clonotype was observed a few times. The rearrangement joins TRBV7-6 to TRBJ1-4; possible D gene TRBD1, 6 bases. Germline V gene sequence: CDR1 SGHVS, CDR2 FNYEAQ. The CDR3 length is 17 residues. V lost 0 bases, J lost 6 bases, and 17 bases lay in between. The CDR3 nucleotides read TGTGCCAGCAGCTTAGCGGCTGTTAACAGGGCCGATGAAAAACTGTTTTTT. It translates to CASSLAAVNRADEKLFF.

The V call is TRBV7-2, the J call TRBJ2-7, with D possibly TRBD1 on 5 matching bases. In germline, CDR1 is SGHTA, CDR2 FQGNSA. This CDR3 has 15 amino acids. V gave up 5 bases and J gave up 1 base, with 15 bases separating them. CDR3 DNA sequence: TGTGCCAGCAGCCCGAATGGGGCATTGTCCTACGAGCAGTACTTC. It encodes CASSPNGALSYEQYF.

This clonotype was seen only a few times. The CDR3 DNA reads as TGTGCCGTCCAGGGGGGGCGGCGAGAGACCCAGTACTTC. Protein product: CAVQGGRRETQYF. This chain connects TRBV12-3 or TRBV12-4 to TRBJ2-5, with D perhaps assigned TRBD1 or TRBD2 (7 bases each). Trimming removed 11 bases at V and 4 bases at J, with 17 bases between. This CDR3 is 13 amino acids long.

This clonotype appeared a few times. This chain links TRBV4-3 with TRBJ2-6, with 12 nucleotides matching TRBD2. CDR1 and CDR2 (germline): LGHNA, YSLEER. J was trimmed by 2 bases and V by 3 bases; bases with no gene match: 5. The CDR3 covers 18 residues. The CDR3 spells CASSHRLAGAPGANVLTF. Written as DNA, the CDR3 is TGCGCCAGCAGCCACCGACTAGCGGGGGCGCCTGGGGCCAACGTCCTGACTTTC.

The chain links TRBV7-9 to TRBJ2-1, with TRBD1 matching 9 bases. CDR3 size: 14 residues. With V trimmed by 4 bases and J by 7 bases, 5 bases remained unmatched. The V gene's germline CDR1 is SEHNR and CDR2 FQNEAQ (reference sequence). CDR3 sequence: CASSSGTGTNEQFF. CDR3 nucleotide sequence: TGTGCCAGCAGCTCCGGGACAGGGACGAATGAGCAGTTCTTC.

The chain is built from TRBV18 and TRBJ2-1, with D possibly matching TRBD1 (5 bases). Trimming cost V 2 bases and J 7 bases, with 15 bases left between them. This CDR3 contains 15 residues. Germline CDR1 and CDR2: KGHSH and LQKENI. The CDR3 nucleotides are TGTGCCAGCTCACCAGTGAAGGGGTTGGTTAATGAGCAGTTCTTC. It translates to CASSPVKGLVNEQFF.

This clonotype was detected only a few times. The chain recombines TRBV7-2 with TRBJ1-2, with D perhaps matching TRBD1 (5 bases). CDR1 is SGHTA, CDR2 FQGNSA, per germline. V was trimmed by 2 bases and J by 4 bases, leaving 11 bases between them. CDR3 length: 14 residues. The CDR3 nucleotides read TGTGCCAGCAGCTTATTGTCAGGGTCCTATGGCTACACCTTC. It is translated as CASSLLSGSYGYTF.

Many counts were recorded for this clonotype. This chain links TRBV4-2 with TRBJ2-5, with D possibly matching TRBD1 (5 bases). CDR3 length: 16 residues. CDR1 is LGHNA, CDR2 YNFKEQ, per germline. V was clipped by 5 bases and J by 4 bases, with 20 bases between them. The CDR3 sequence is CASSTTRTGWRETQYF. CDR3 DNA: TGTGCCAGCAGCACCACCCGAACAGGCTGGCGAGAGACCCAGTACTTC.

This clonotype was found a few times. The DNA of the CDR3 is TGTGCCAGCAGTTACTCGGGGGTAACCGGGTCACCCCTCCACTTT. It translates to CASSYSGVTGSPLHF. This chain links TRBV6-6 with TRBJ1-6; tentative D call: TRBD1 (5 bases). Germline V lookup: CDR1 MNHNY, CDR2 SVGAGI (reference sequence). Trimming stripped 0 bases from V and 10 bases from J, with 13 bases between. The CDR3 has 15 residues.